The clone carrying this TCR beta chain was detected only a few times. Its antigen remains unidentified. The data derive from a study of T cells in Graves' hyperthyroidism and ophthalmopathy. Study at large: At initial diagnosis, before any treatment had begun, peripheral blood was obtained. Notes on the study in general: Blood shared most expanded thyroid clonotypes above 0.001.

The germline V gene encodes CDR1 KGHSH and CDR2 LQKENI. The V gene lost 2 bases and the J gene lost 7 bases, with 15 bases spanning the gap. CDR3 length: 14 amino acids. Amplification yielded TCR beta CDR3 regions, with RNA transcripts as the source. The TCR CDR3 first-round RT-PCR relied on the HTBI primer set. From the multiplex PCR reads, TCRdb called clonotypes with MiXCR, one entry per CDR3 protein. Of approximately 400,000 distinct CDR3 sequences listed, roughly 20% were seen once; the top ten hold 35% to 50%. The specimen was blood. The chain combines TRBV18 with TRBJ2-7, with a weak D call TRBD1 (6 bases). The clonotype was recovered from a young man with Graves' ophthalmopathy. The CDR3 loop is CASSPSQGTGEQYF. DNA of the CDR3: TGTGCCAGCTCACCATCACAGGGTACTGGGGAGCAGTACTTC.